Listed below are T cell receptor beta chains from one sample, sequenced in a study of T-cell memory formation after mild COVID-19. TCRdb passed the 5' RACE reads through MiXCR, listing each CDR3 protein once. The sample lists some 340,000 distinct CDR3 sequences, 10% to 15% occurring once. Sequenced input: PBMCs or a T cell subset sorted from them (not recorded which). Every receptor here comes from a man between 18 and 35 years old who had mild COVID-19 (a few samples of this study predate the infection). Cell type and time point are not known. Each CDR3 is given with its conserved first and last residue. The order of the fields is J gene, D gene, V gene, clone size, CDR3 DNA, CDR3 protein. D genes are given only for firm matches. Not all rows give a size; the values are once, few, many and, for expanded clones, a class.

j_call: TRBJ2-3
d_call: .
v_call: TRBV7-9
clone_size: .
cdr3_nt: TGTGCCAGCAGCTTTTCGACAAATCCCTGGGAAGATACGCAGTATTTT
cdr3_aa: CASSFSTNPWEDTQYF

j_call: TRBJ2-7
d_call: .
v_call: TRBV7-8
clone_size: .
cdr3_nt: TGTGCCAGCAGCATAAGGACGGAAGTCTACGAGCAGTACTTC
cdr3_aa: CASSIRTEVYEQYF

j_call: TRBJ2-1
d_call: .
v_call: TRBV24-1
clone_size: .
cdr3_nt: TGTGCCACCAGTGATTTAGGGAGCGGTAACGTCAATGAGCAGTTCTTC
cdr3_aa: CATSDLGSGNVNEQFF

j_call: TRBJ2-2
d_call: TRBD2
v_call: TRBV4-3
clone_size: few
cdr3_nt: TGCGCCAGCAGCCAGGGGTTTCTAGCGGGGGGTGCCGGGGAGCTGTTTTTT
cdr3_aa: CASSQGFLAGGAGELFF

j_call: TRBJ2-3
d_call: .
v_call: TRBV3-1
clone_size: .
cdr3_nt: TGTGCCAGCAGCCAAGCTCACACAGATACGCAGTATTTT
cdr3_aa: CASSQAHTDTQYF

j_call: TRBJ2-5
d_call: TRBD1
v_call: TRBV7-2
clone_size: few
cdr3_nt: TGTGCCAGCAGCTTAGCCAGGACAGGGCAAGACCAGTGGACCCAGTACTTC
cdr3_aa: CASSLARTGQDQWTQYF

j_call: TRBJ2-1
d_call: .
v_call: TRBV24-1
clone_size: .
cdr3_nt: TGTGCCACCAGTGAACCCAACAGGCGTGAGCAGTTCTTC
cdr3_aa: CATSEPNRREQFF

j_call: TRBJ2-1
d_call: .
v_call: TRBV6-6
clone_size: .
cdr3_nt: TGTGCCAGCAGTCCCCTCCCGGGCTACAATGAGCAGTTCTTC
cdr3_aa: CASSPLPGYNEQFF

j_call: TRBJ2-3
d_call: TRBD2
v_call: TRBV5-1
clone_size: few
cdr3_nt: TGCGCCAGCAGCTTATGGAGCAAGCGGGGGGTTAGCACAGATACGCAGTATTTT
cdr3_aa: CASSLWSKRGVSTDTQYF

j_call: TRBJ2-3
d_call: .
v_call: TRBV2
clone_size: few
cdr3_nt: TGTGCCAGCGATGGGGGGGCGGATACGCAGTATTTT
cdr3_aa: CASDGGADTQYF

j_call: TRBJ1-5
d_call: .
v_call: TRBV4-3
clone_size: few
cdr3_nt: TGCGCCAGCAGCCGGTTCTCAGGGCTGCCCCAGCATTTT
cdr3_aa: CASSRFSGLPQHF

j_call: TRBJ2-1
d_call: TRBD1
v_call: TRBV28
clone_size: few
cdr3_nt: TGTGCCAGCAGTGGGGGGGACAGGGGATCCTACAATGAGCAGTTCTTC
cdr3_aa: CASSGGDRGSYNEQFF

j_call: TRBJ2-2
d_call: .
v_call: TRBV4-3
clone_size: .
cdr3_nt: TGCGCCAGCAGCCAAGACATAAACACCGGGGAGCTGTTTTTT
cdr3_aa: CASSQDINTGELFF

j_call: TRBJ2-3
d_call: .
v_call: TRBV25-1
clone_size: many
cdr3_nt: TGTGCCAGCAGTGAAGGGACAGATACGCAGTATTTT
cdr3_aa: CASSEGTDTQYF

j_call: TRBJ1-5
d_call: .
v_call: TRBV19
clone_size: .
cdr3_nt: TGTGCCAGTAGTCCCCGTGGGGGATTTCAGCCCCAGCATTTT
cdr3_aa: CASSPRGGFQPQHF

j_call: TRBJ2-3
d_call: .
v_call: TRBV7-3
clone_size: once
cdr3_nt: TGTGCCAGCAGCCGGGACCCAGGGTATACGCAGTATTTT
cdr3_aa: CASSRDPGYTQYF

j_call: TRBJ2-7
d_call: .
v_call: TRBV9
clone_size: few
cdr3_nt: TGTGCCAGCAGCGCCGGGCCGTTCTCCTACGAGCAGTACTTC
cdr3_aa: CASSAGPFSYEQYF

j_call: TRBJ2-5
d_call: .
v_call: TRBV11-1
clone_size: .
cdr3_nt: TGTGCCAGCAGCTTTCGGTCCGGGGAGGTTTTCGGAGAGACCCAGTACTTC
cdr3_aa: CASSFRSGEVFGETQYF

j_call: TRBJ1-2
d_call: .
v_call: TRBV4-1
clone_size: few
cdr3_nt: TGCGCCAGCAGCCAAGTTGGGGTTCTCTCCTATGGCTACACCTTC
cdr3_aa: CASSQVGVLSYGYTF

j_call: TRBJ1-2
d_call: .
v_call: TRBV6-1
clone_size: few
cdr3_nt: TGTGCCAGCACGGGAGACAGAGTTGTTTATGGCTACACCTTC
cdr3_aa: CASTGDRVVYGYTF

j_call: TRBJ1-2
d_call: .
v_call: TRBV4-1
clone_size: .
cdr3_nt: TGCGCCAGCAGCCAAGCGGCCGGAGGGTGGTATGGCTACACCTTC
cdr3_aa: CASSQAAGGWYGYTF

j_call: TRBJ1-2
d_call: TRBD1
v_call: TRBV2
clone_size: many
cdr3_nt: TGTGCCAGCAGTCCTCAGGGGACAGGGTCAGGCTACACCTTC
cdr3_aa: CASSPQGTGSGYTF

j_call: TRBJ2-5
d_call: .
v_call: TRBV7-2
clone_size: many
cdr3_nt: TGTGCCAGCAGCTATGACAGGGAGGCGACCCAGTACTTC
cdr3_aa: CASSYDREATQYF

j_call: TRBJ2-5
d_call: TRBD1
v_call: TRBV7-7
clone_size: few
cdr3_nt: TGTGCTAGCAGCTTAGGACAGGGAAAGACCCAGTACTTC
cdr3_aa: CASSLGQGKTQYF

j_call: TRBJ2-5
d_call: .
v_call: TRBV24-1
clone_size: .
cdr3_nt: TGTGCCACCAGTGATCCCAGGGCGGCCGGGTCGACCCAGTACTTC
cdr3_aa: CATSDPRAAGSTQYF

j_call: TRBJ2-3
d_call: TRBD2
v_call: TRBV7-2
clone_size: .
cdr3_nt: TGTGCCAGCAGCCAGCGGGGGGCAGATACGCAGTATTTT
cdr3_aa: CASSQRGADTQYF

j_call: TRBJ2-2
d_call: .
v_call: TRBV20-1
clone_size: .
cdr3_nt: TGCAGTGCCCCCCACGGGGCTCCGGGAGCCGGGGAGCTGTTTTTT
cdr3_aa: CSAPHGAPGAGELFF

j_call: TRBJ2-1
d_call: .
v_call: TRBV10-2
clone_size: .
cdr3_nt: TGCGCCAGCAGTGAGTCCCTAGGGGTGGAGCAGTTCTTC
cdr3_aa: CASSESLGVEQFF

j_call: TRBJ1-2
d_call: TRBD1
v_call: TRBV28
clone_size: .
cdr3_nt: TGTGCCACCACCGGACAGGGCTTCTATGGCTACACCTTC
cdr3_aa: CATTGQGFYGYTF

j_call: TRBJ2-3
d_call: .
v_call: TRBV7-2
clone_size: .
cdr3_nt: TGTGCCAGCATCAACCTGGCAGATACGCAGTATTTT
cdr3_aa: CASINLADTQYF

j_call: TRBJ1-5
d_call: .
v_call: TRBV18
clone_size: few
cdr3_nt: TGTGCCAGCTCACCCCAAGGCCAGGGTTGGGGCAATCAGCCCCAGCATTTT
cdr3_aa: CASSPQGQGWGNQPQHF

j_call: TRBJ2-7
d_call: .
v_call: TRBV7-9
clone_size: few
cdr3_nt: TGTGCCAGCAGCGAAATCGGGGCCGAGCAGTACTTC
cdr3_aa: CASSEIGAEQYF

j_call: TRBJ2-1
d_call: .
v_call: TRBV5-1
clone_size: .
cdr3_nt: TGCGCCAGCAGCATCAACCAAGCAGGGGAGCAGTTCTTC
cdr3_aa: CASSINQAGEQFF

j_call: TRBJ2-2
d_call: TRBD2
v_call: TRBV25-1
clone_size: many
cdr3_nt: TGTGCCAGCAGTGGCCTAGCGGACTCGAACACCGGGGAGCTGTTTTTT
cdr3_aa: CASSGLADSNTGELFF

j_call: TRBJ1-5
d_call: TRBD1
v_call: TRBV15
clone_size: few
cdr3_nt: TGTGCCACCAGCACAACCAAGGGGGCAGGTCAGCCCCAGCATTTT
cdr3_aa: CATSTTKGAGQPQHF

j_call: TRBJ1-2
d_call: .
v_call: TRBV7-2
clone_size: few
cdr3_nt: TGTGCCAGCAGCTCCCATGGGGCCATTTATGGCTACACCTTC
cdr3_aa: CASSSHGAIYGYTF

j_call: TRBJ2-7
d_call: .
v_call: TRBV12-3/TRBV12-4
clone_size: many
cdr3_nt: TGTGCCAGCAGTTTACAGTACGAGCAGTACTTC
cdr3_aa: CASSLQYEQYF

j_call: TRBJ1-2
d_call: TRBD1
v_call: TRBV12-3/TRBV12-4
clone_size: .
cdr3_nt: TGTGCCAGCAGTTGCCGGGACAGGGGCTTCCATGGCTACACCTTC
cdr3_aa: CASSCRDRGFHGYTF

j_call: TRBJ1-2
d_call: TRBD1
v_call: TRBV6-6
clone_size: few
cdr3_nt: TGTGCCAGCAGTTACGCCGACAGGGGGGATGGCTACACCTTC
cdr3_aa: CASSYADRGDGYTF

j_call: TRBJ2-2
d_call: TRBD2
v_call: TRBV5-4
clone_size: few
cdr3_nt: TGTGCCAGCAGCTCCGGAGCGGGGGCAAGAGGATCCACCGGGGAGCTGTTTTTT
cdr3_aa: CASSSGAGARGSTGELFF

j_call: TRBJ1-1
d_call: .
v_call: TRBV7-9
clone_size: .
cdr3_nt: TGTGCCAGCAGCTTAATACAGCCTCACACTGAAGCTTTCTTT
cdr3_aa: CASSLIQPHTEAFF

j_call: TRBJ2-1
d_call: .
v_call: TRBV12-3/TRBV12-4
clone_size: many
cdr3_nt: TGTGCCAGCAGTTTCTCTACGGGCAATGAGCAGTTCTTC
cdr3_aa: CASSFSTGNEQFF

j_call: TRBJ2-5
d_call: .
v_call: TRBV7-2
clone_size: few
cdr3_nt: TGTGCCAGCAGCTCATTGATGACGGGGGAGACCCAGTACTTC
cdr3_aa: CASSSLMTGETQYF

j_call: TRBJ1-6
d_call: .
v_call: TRBV6-5
clone_size: many
cdr3_nt: TGTGCCAGCAGTTTTAAGGTCAGAAGGAATTCACCCCTCCACTTT
cdr3_aa: CASSFKVRRNSPLHF

j_call: TRBJ2-7
d_call: .
v_call: TRBV3-1
clone_size: few
cdr3_nt: TGTGCCAGCAGCCAAGATTTAGGGTCCCGGAGCTCCTACGAGCAGTACTTC
cdr3_aa: CASSQDLGSRSSYEQYF

j_call: TRBJ2-1
d_call: .
v_call: TRBV7-8
clone_size: .
cdr3_nt: TGTGCCAGCAGCCCGGAGCCCTCGTCCTACAATGAGCAGTTCTTC
cdr3_aa: CASSPEPSSYNEQFF

j_call: TRBJ1-1
d_call: .
v_call: TRBV12-3/TRBV12-4
clone_size: .
cdr3_nt: TGTGCCAGCAGTTCAAATCGCGAGGGGCCCGCTGGTGCTTTCTTT
cdr3_aa: CASSSNREGPAGAFF

j_call: TRBJ2-3
d_call: .
v_call: TRBV7-6
clone_size: .
cdr3_nt: TGTGCCAGCAGCTTATCAGCGGGGACAAACACAGATACGCAGTATTTT
cdr3_aa: CASSLSAGTNTDTQYF

j_call: TRBJ1-1
d_call: TRBD1
v_call: TRBV7-8
clone_size: few
cdr3_nt: TGTGCCAGCAGCGCCCTGGGGACAGCTGAAGCTTTCTTT
cdr3_aa: CASSALGTAEAFF

j_call: TRBJ2-1
d_call: .
v_call: TRBV10-3
clone_size: few
cdr3_nt: TGTGCCATCAGTGACCGGGGGCGTGAGCAGTTCTTC
cdr3_aa: CAISDRGREQFF

j_call: TRBJ1-5
d_call: .
v_call: TRBV4-1
clone_size: .
cdr3_nt: TGCGCCAGCAGCCAGCGGACAGATAGCAATCAGCCCCAGCATTTT
cdr3_aa: CASSQRTDSNQPQHF

j_call: TRBJ2-4
d_call: .
v_call: TRBV3-1
clone_size: few
cdr3_nt: TGTGCCAGCAGCCAACAGGGAACCAAAAACATTCAGTACTTC
cdr3_aa: CASSQQGTKNIQYF

j_call: TRBJ2-2
d_call: .
v_call: TRBV6-2/TRBV6-3
clone_size: many
cdr3_nt: TGTGCCAGCAGTTACGTGGGGCTCGACACCGGGGAGCTGTTTTTT
cdr3_aa: CASSYVGLDTGELFF